The clone carrying this T cell receptor (beta chain) was seen a handful of times. CDR1 SEHNR and CDR2 FQNEAQ come from the germline V gene (reference sequence). The CDR3 is made up of 14 amino acids. Between the trimmed V and J ends, which lost 2 bases and 4 bases, there was a span of 9 bases. The data belong to a study of human T cells and chemical hapten exposure. Indicated time point: pre-sensitization, week 0. The treatment: therapeutic diphenylcyclopropenone sensitization with weekly scalp DPC. TCRdb re-derived calls from the RACE reads in MiXCR, one entry per CDR3 protein. The sample has 87,000 or so distinct CDR3 sequences, 9.6% seen once; the top ten hold about 3.5%.

The chain recombines TRBV7-9 with TRBJ1-3; D not certain. The receptor comes from a middle-aged woman with alopecia areata. Some clones in this sample may be carry-over from other donors' samples. The source was whole blood, collected in connection with sensitization to the hapten diphenylcyclopropenone (DPC). The CDR3 sequence is CASSLQASGNTIYF. DNA of the CDR3: TGTGCCAGCAGCTTACAAGCTTCCGGAAACACCATATATTTT.